A selection of T cell receptor beta chains follows, all from one sample in a study of PD-1 blockade in classical Hodgkin lymphoma. TCRdb's copy holds only in-frame clones and misses some; the assay was immunoSEQ multiplex PCR. The data contain around 30,000 clones, about 71% of them singletons. The sequencing here drew on peripheral blood mononuclear cells (PBMCs), taken before the second cycle of nivolumab. Receptor source: a human donor with classical Hodgkin lymphoma. Each CDR3 is given with its conserved first and last residue. The order of the fields is V gene, CDR3 length, D gene, J gene, clone size, CDR3 protein, CDR3 DNA. D genes are given only for firm matches. The size of a clone is reported for some rows only, either as once, few or many, or as a class for expanded clones.

v_call: TRBV20-1
cdr3_length: 10
d_call: -
j_call: TRBJ1-2
clone_size: -
cdr3_aa: CSAFGYGYTF
cdr3_nt: TGCAGTGCGTTTGGATATGGCTACACCTTC

v_call: TRBV2
cdr3_length: 15
d_call: TRBD2
j_call: TRBJ2-1
clone_size: once
cdr3_aa: CASRVIAGGPNEQFF
cdr3_nt: TGTGCCAGCAGGGTAATAGCGGGGGGCCCCAATGAGCAGTTCTTC

v_call: TRBV19
cdr3_length: 13
d_call: TRBD1
j_call: TRBJ2-2
clone_size: -
cdr3_aa: CASSDRGYGELFF
cdr3_nt: TGTGCCAGTAGTGACAGGGGGTACGGGGAGCTGTTTTTT

v_call: TRBV19
cdr3_length: 18
d_call: TRBD2
j_call: TRBJ2-2
clone_size: -
cdr3_aa: CASSILAGGFANTGELFF
cdr3_nt: TGTGCCAGTAGTATCCTAGCGGGGGGGTTCGCGAACACCGGGGAGCTGTTTTTT

v_call: TRBV29-1
cdr3_length: 12
d_call: TRBD1
j_call: TRBJ1-2
clone_size: -
cdr3_aa: CSVDGTERGYTF
cdr3_nt: TGCAGCGTTGATGGGACAGAGCGTGGCTACACCTTC

v_call: TRBV28
cdr3_length: 16
d_call: TRBD1
j_call: TRBJ1-2
clone_size: -
cdr3_aa: CASSLGSAGGFYGYTF
cdr3_nt: TGTGCCAGCAGTCTCGGGTCGGCAGGGGGCTTCTATGGCTACACCTTC

v_call: TRBV27
cdr3_length: 13
d_call: -
j_call: TRBJ2-2
clone_size: -
cdr3_aa: CASSLSGPGELFF
cdr3_nt: TGTGCCAGCAGTCTTAGTGGGCCCGGGGAGCTGTTTTTT

v_call: TRBV7-8
cdr3_length: 14
d_call: -
j_call: TRBJ2-2
clone_size: -
cdr3_aa: CASRAQTGSGELFF
cdr3_nt: TGTGCCAGCAGAGCACAAACAGGGAGCGGGGAGCTGTTTTTT

v_call: TRBV6-4
cdr3_length: 12
d_call: TRBD1
j_call: TRBJ1-1
clone_size: -
cdr3_aa: CASGNRGTEAFF
cdr3_nt: TGTGCCAGCGGAAACAGGGGTACTGAAGCTTTCTTT

v_call: TRBV11-2
cdr3_length: 13
d_call: -
j_call: TRBJ1-2
clone_size: -
cdr3_aa: CASSLTGLDGYTF
cdr3_nt: TGTGCCAGCAGCTTGACAGGTTTAGACGGCTACACCTTC

v_call: TRBV7-2
cdr3_length: 16
d_call: TRBD2
j_call: TRBJ2-3
clone_size: -
cdr3_aa: CASSLGSGRSTDTQYF
cdr3_nt: TGTGCCAGCAGCTTAGGATCCGGGAGGAGCACAGATACGCAGTATTTT

v_call: TRBV30
cdr3_length: 12
d_call: TRBD1
j_call: TRBJ2-1
clone_size: -
cdr3_aa: CAWGTGSNEQFF
cdr3_nt: TGTGCCTGGGGGACAGGGAGCAATGAGCAGTTCTTC

v_call: TRBV2
cdr3_length: 15
d_call: TRBD2
j_call: TRBJ2-1
clone_size: few
cdr3_aa: CASSVSGLRDNEQFF
cdr3_nt: TGTGCCAGCAGTGTGTCGGGACTAAGGGACAATGAGCAGTTCTTC

v_call: TRBV6-6
cdr3_length: 14
d_call: -
j_call: TRBJ2-7
clone_size: -
cdr3_aa: CASSYSNEWDEQYF
cdr3_nt: TGTGCCAGCAGTTACTCGAATGAGTGGGACGAGCAGTACTTC

v_call: TRBV27
cdr3_length: 16
d_call: -
j_call: TRBJ2-6
clone_size: -
cdr3_aa: CASSLKASSGANVLTF
cdr3_nt: TGTGCCAGCAGTTTAAAGGCCAGCTCTGGGGCCAACGTCCTGACTTTC

v_call: TRBV5-6
cdr3_length: 13
d_call: TRBD1
j_call: TRBJ1-5
clone_size: -
cdr3_aa: CASSLRTDRDQHF
cdr3_nt: TGTGCCAGCAGCTTGCGTACGGACAGGGACCAGCATTTT

v_call: TRBV27
cdr3_length: 17
d_call: -
j_call: TRBJ2-1
clone_size: -
cdr3_aa: CASSLWGRSSSYNEQFF
cdr3_nt: TGTGCCAGCAGTTTATGGGGGCGGTCAAGCTCCTACAATGAGCAGTTCTTC

v_call: TRBV7-8
cdr3_length: 16
d_call: -
j_call: TRBJ2-3
clone_size: once
cdr3_aa: CASTDLWGTSTDTQYF
cdr3_nt: TGTGCCAGCACCGATCTCTGGGGGACAAGCACAGATACGCAGTATTTT

v_call: TRBV2
cdr3_length: 13
d_call: TRBD1
j_call: TRBJ2-7
clone_size: few
cdr3_aa: CASWGTGIYEQYF
cdr3_nt: TGTGCCAGCTGGGGGACAGGGATCTACGAGCAGTACTTC

v_call: TRBV4-3
cdr3_length: 15
d_call: -
j_call: TRBJ2-7
clone_size: -
cdr3_aa: CASSPGAGSSYEQYF
cdr3_nt: TGCGCCAGCAGCCCTGGGGCAGGGAGCTCCTACGAGCAGTACTTC

v_call: TRBV20-1
cdr3_length: 11
d_call: -
j_call: TRBJ2-5
clone_size: -
cdr3_aa: CSALPRWTQYF
cdr3_nt: TGCAGTGCCCTTCCTCGGTGGACCCAGTACTTC

v_call: TRBV4-3
cdr3_length: 14
d_call: -
j_call: TRBJ1-5
clone_size: -
cdr3_aa: CASSQDSGDQPQHF
cdr3_nt: TGCGCCAGCAGCCAAGATTCCGGGGATCAGCCCCAGCATTTT

v_call: TRBV6-6
cdr3_length: 16
d_call: TRBD2
j_call: TRBJ2-1
clone_size: -
cdr3_aa: CASSYSIAGGANEQFF
cdr3_nt: TGTGCCAGCAGTTACTCGATAGCGGGGGGGGCCAATGAGCAGTTCTTC

v_call: TRBV13
cdr3_length: 11
d_call: -
j_call: TRBJ2-2
clone_size: -
cdr3_aa: CASSSSGELFF
cdr3_nt: TGTGCCAGCAGCTCCTCCGGGGAGCTGTTTTTT

v_call: TRBV7-2
cdr3_length: 17
d_call: TRBD2
j_call: TRBJ2-7
clone_size: few
cdr3_aa: CASSLAPPSGGPYEQYF
cdr3_nt: TGTGCCAGCAGCTTAGCTCCCCCCAGCGGGGGACCCTACGAGCAGTACTTC

v_call: TRBV27
cdr3_length: 14
d_call: -
j_call: TRBJ2-7
clone_size: -
cdr3_aa: CASSLGGVGGEQYF
cdr3_nt: TGTGCCAGCAGTTTGGGTGGGGTTGGAGGCGAGCAGTACTTC

v_call: TRBV7-8
cdr3_length: 15
d_call: -
j_call: TRBJ1-1
clone_size: few
cdr3_aa: CASSLVPRDVTEAFF
cdr3_nt: TGTGCCAGCAGCTTAGTACCCCGGGATGTGACTGAAGCTTTCTTT

v_call: TRBV5-4
cdr3_length: 16
d_call: TRBD1
j_call: TRBJ2-7
clone_size: -
cdr3_aa: CASSFLAAGGSYEQYF
cdr3_nt: TGTGCCAGCAGCTTTCTTGCGGCAGGGGGCTCCTACGAGCAGTACTTC

v_call: TRBV7-8
cdr3_length: 13
d_call: TRBD2
j_call: TRBJ2-1
clone_size: once
cdr3_aa: CASKKRGGNEQFF
cdr3_nt: TGTGCCAGCAAAAAGCGGGGGGGTAATGAGCAGTTCTTC

v_call: TRBV6-5
cdr3_length: 15
d_call: -
j_call: TRBJ2-5
clone_size: -
cdr3_aa: CASSYSGKRQETQYF
cdr3_nt: TGTGCCAGCAGTTACTCAGGGAAGCGTCAAGAGACCCAGTACTTC

v_call: TRBV6-5
cdr3_length: 12
d_call: -
j_call: TRBJ1-1
clone_size: few
cdr3_aa: CASSATGTEAFF
cdr3_nt: TGTGCCAGCAGTGCGACAGGAACTGAAGCTTTCTTT

v_call: TRBV5-5
cdr3_length: 12
d_call: -
j_call: TRBJ1-5
clone_size: -
cdr3_aa: CASSLEAQPQHF
cdr3_nt: TGTGCCAGCAGCTTGGAAGCCCAGCCCCAGCATTTT

v_call: TRBV10-1
cdr3_length: 13
d_call: TRBD2
j_call: TRBJ2-7
clone_size: -
cdr3_aa: CAKLTSGDYEQYF
cdr3_nt: TGCGCCAAGTTGACTAGCGGGGACTACGAGCAGTACTTC

v_call: TRBV5-6
cdr3_length: 16
d_call: -
j_call: TRBJ2-2
clone_size: -
cdr3_aa: CASSPYLQGNTGELFF
cdr3_nt: TGTGCCAGCAGCCCTTACTTGCAGGGGAACACCGGGGAGCTGTTTTTT

v_call: TRBV9
cdr3_length: 16
d_call: TRBD2
j_call: TRBJ2-3
clone_size: -
cdr3_aa: CASSVMTSGGMNTQYF
cdr3_nt: TGTGCCAGCAGCGTCATGACTAGCGGGGGTATGAATACGCAGTATTTT

v_call: TRBV2
cdr3_length: 15
d_call: -
j_call: TRBJ1-5
clone_size: -
cdr3_aa: CASSVWQYSNQPQHF
cdr3_nt: TGTGCCAGCAGTGTTTGGCAGTATAGCAATCAGCCCCAGCATTTT

v_call: TRBV19
cdr3_length: 14
d_call: -
j_call: TRBJ2-3
clone_size: few
cdr3_aa: CASSSSGGTDTQYF
cdr3_nt: TGTGCCAGTAGTAGTAGCGGTGGGACAGATACGCAGTATTTT

v_call: TRBV30
cdr3_length: 13
d_call: TRBD1
j_call: TRBJ1-2
clone_size: -
cdr3_aa: CAWSVGTGYGYTF
cdr3_nt: TGTGCCTGGAGTGTCGGGACAGGGTATGGCTACACCTTC

v_call: TRBV7-2
cdr3_length: 14
d_call: -
j_call: TRBJ2-5
clone_size: -
cdr3_aa: CASSLGFVQETQYF
cdr3_nt: TGTGCCAGCAGCTTAGGTTTCGTCCAAGAGACCCAGTACTTC

v_call: TRBV5-5
cdr3_length: 14
d_call: -
j_call: TRBJ2-7
clone_size: -
cdr3_aa: CASSFGTDTYEQYF
cdr3_nt: TGTGCCAGCAGCTTCGGGACTGATACCTACGAGCAGTACTTC

v_call: TRBV5-6
cdr3_length: 14
d_call: -
j_call: TRBJ2-2
clone_size: -
cdr3_aa: CASSLTVNTGELFF
cdr3_nt: TGTGCCAGCAGCTTAACAGTTAACACCGGGGAGCTGTTTTTT